This is a list of T cell receptor beta chains from one sample in a study of identical twins. TCRdb reanalysed the 5' RACE reads using MiXCR and keeps one entry per CDR3 protein. Here the sample spans roughly 290,000 distinct CDR3 sequences, less than 9.5% being singletons. These data were also reused for a study on yellow fever vaccine responses in identical twins.

The sample comprised CD8+ T cells sorted from blood. All receptors derive from a woman aged 18-35 years in good health. CDR3s include the opening cysteine and the closing phenylalanine or tryptophan. A D gene is named only where the DNA matches it firmly. Rows may omit the clone size; those that give it use once, few, many or a size class.

d_call j_call v_call clone_size cdr3_aa cdr3_nt
. TRBJ2-2 TRBV6-2/TRBV6-3 few CASSYSRQNTGELFF TGTGCCAGCAGTTACTCTCGGCAGAACACCGGGGAGCTGTTTTTT
. TRBJ2-7 TRBV29-1 few CSVVGGDEQYF TGCAGCGTTGTGGGGGGAGACGAGCAGTACTTC
TRBD1 TRBJ1-5 TRBV10-2 . CASSDWGQGANQPQHF TGCGCCAGCAGTGACTGGGGACAGGGGGCTAATCAGCCCCAGCATTTT
. TRBJ1-2 TRBV6-2/TRBV6-3 few CASSPTPGTNYGYTF TGTGCCAGCAGCCCCACACCGGGAACCAACTATGGCTACACCTTC
. TRBJ2-1 TRBV7-2 . CASSLVDGVNEQFF TGTGCCAGCAGCTTAGTTGACGGAGTCAATGAGCAGTTCTTC
TRBD1 TRBJ2-3 TRBV7-3 few CASSRDRTDTQYF TGTGCCAGCAGCAGGGACAGAACAGATACGCAGTATTTT
TRBD2 TRBJ2-1 TRBV12-3/TRBV12-4 few CASSPRVAGVYNEQFF TGTGCCAGCAGTCCCCGGGTAGCGGGAGTCTACAATGAGCAGTTCTTC
TRBD1 TRBJ2-5 TRBV27 . CASSKGDSNAVETQYF TGTGCCAGCAGTAAAGGGGACAGCAACGCCGTGGAGACCCAGTACTTC
. TRBJ2-2 TRBV24-1 . CATSDFGQGSLGVDTGELFF TGTGCCACCAGTGATTTCGGGCAGGGGAGTCTCGGGGTGGACACCGGGGAGCTGTTTTTT
. TRBJ2-7 TRBV4-3 . CASSQDWGETTYEQYF TGCGCCAGCAGCCAAGATTGGGGGGAAACTACCTACGAGCAGTACTTC
. TRBJ2-7 TRBV2 many CASTTGVHYEQYF TGTGCCAGCACCACCGGGGTACACTACGAGCAGTACTTC
. TRBJ2-2 TRBV15 . CATSGLQGLNTGELFF TGTGCCACCAGCGGGCTACAGGGATTGAACACCGGGGAGCTGTTTTTT
. TRBJ1-3 TRBV4-3 few CASSQDRQAATIYF TGCGCCAGCAGCCAAGATAGACAGGCGGCCACCATATATTTT
. TRBJ2-7 TRBV2 many CASSEGHYYEQYF TGTGCCAGCAGTGAAGGGCATTACTACGAGCAGTACTTC
. TRBJ1-2 TRBV12-3/TRBV12-4 . CASSGGARANTF TGTGCCAGCAGTGGCGGGGCCAGGGCCAACACCTTC
TRBD1 TRBJ2-7 TRBV2 few CASTGTGDAEQYF TGTGCCAGCACCGGGACAGGGGATGCCGAGCAGTACTTC
TRBD1 TRBJ2-1 TRBV20-1 few CSARGRGGEGANNEQFF TGCAGTGCTAGAGGCCGGGGCGGTGAGGGGGCAAACAATGAGCAGTTCTTC
. TRBJ2-7 TRBV5-1 few CASRAGRNSYEQYF TGCGCCAGCAGGGCGGGCCGGAACTCCTACGAGCAGTACTTC
TRBD1 TRBJ2-1 TRBV7-9 . CASSSLGTAYNEQFF TGTGCCAGCAGCTCCCTCGGGACAGCCTACAATGAGCAGTTCTTC
TRBD1 TRBJ2-2 TRBV9 many CASSAPGTGVTGELFF TGTGCCAGCAGCGCCCCCGGGACAGGGGTTACCGGGGAGCTGTTTTTT
. TRBJ2-7 TRBV28 . CASVVGSNEQYF TGTGCCAGCGTTGTAGGGAGCAACGAGCAGTACTTC
TRBD1 TRBJ2-3 TRBV29-1 few CSTTGDPTDTQYF TGCAGCACTACAGGGGATCCCACAGATACGCAGTATTTT
. TRBJ2-7 TRBV27 . CASSLSSAYEQYF TGTGCCAGCAGTTTATCCAGCGCCTACGAGCAGTACTTC
. TRBJ2-3 TRBV4-1 few CASSQDRVDTQYF TGCGCCAGCAGCCAAGATCGTGTCGATACGCAGTATTTT
. TRBJ2-2 TRBV4-1 few CASSQSGTLETGELFF TGCGCCAGCAGCCAGTCCGGGACACTCGAAACCGGGGAGCTGTTTTTT
TRBD1 TRBJ2-7 TRBV10-2 . CASSTDSDRGTYEQYF TGCGCCAGCAGTACCGACTCGGACAGGGGCACCTACGAGCAGTACTTC
. TRBJ2-7 TRBV28 many CASSLQGTASYEQYF TGTGCCAGCAGTTTACAAGGGACGGCCTCCTACGAGCAGTACTTC
. TRBJ2-7 TRBV6-2/TRBV6-3 . CASSYLDTAYEQYF TGTGCCAGCAGTTACCTGGACACAGCCTACGAGCAGTACTTC
. TRBJ2-7 TRBV4-3 few CASSQRGDSSYEQYF TGCGCCAGCAGCCAGAGGGGGGACAGCTCCTACGAGCAGTACTTC
TRBD2 TRBJ2-1 TRBV7-9 . CASPYRGELNEQFF TGTGCCAGCCCCTATCGGGGGGAGCTGAATGAGCAGTTCTTC
TRBD2 TRBJ2-7 TRBV2 many CASTEMGGLDEQYF TGTGCCAGCACCGAAATGGGAGGGCTGGACGAGCAGTACTTC
. TRBJ2-3 TRBV4-3 few CASRQDRDYTDTQYF TGCGCCAGCAGGCAGGACAGGGACTACACAGATACGCAGTATTTT
TRBD2 TRBJ2-5 TRBV4-2 few CASSPLAALQETQYF TGTGCCAGCAGCCCACTAGCGGCATTACAAGAGACCCAGTACTTC
TRBD2 TRBJ2-7 TRBV2 . CASSESPASGSYEQYF TGTGCCAGCAGTGAAAGTCCAGCTAGCGGATCCTACGAGCAGTACTTC